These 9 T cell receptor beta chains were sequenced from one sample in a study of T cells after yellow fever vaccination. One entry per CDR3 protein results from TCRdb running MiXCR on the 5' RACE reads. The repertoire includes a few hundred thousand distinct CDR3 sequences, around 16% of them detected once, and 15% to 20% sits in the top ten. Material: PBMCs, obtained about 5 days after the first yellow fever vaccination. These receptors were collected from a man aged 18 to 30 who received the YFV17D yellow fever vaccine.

The CDR3, as DNA: TGCGCCAGCAGCCAAGCTATGTCCGTCAATCAGCCCCAGCATTTT. It codes for CASSQAMSVNQPQHF. The chain combines TRBV4-1 with TRBJ1-5; D not certain. Germline V lookup: CDR1 MGHRA, CDR2 YSYEKL. This CDR3 has 15 amino acids. V lost 1 base, J lost 3 bases, and 10 bases lay in between.

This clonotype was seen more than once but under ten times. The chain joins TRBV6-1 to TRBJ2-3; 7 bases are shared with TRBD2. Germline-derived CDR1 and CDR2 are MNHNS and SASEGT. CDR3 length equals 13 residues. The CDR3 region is CVRGGGGADTQYF. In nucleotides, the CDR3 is TGTGTTCGCGGTGGCGGGGGAGCAGATACGCAGTATTTT.

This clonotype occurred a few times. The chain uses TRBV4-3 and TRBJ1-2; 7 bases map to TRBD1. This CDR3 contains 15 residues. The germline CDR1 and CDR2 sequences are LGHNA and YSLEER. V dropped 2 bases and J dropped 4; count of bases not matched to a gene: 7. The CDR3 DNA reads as TGCGCCAGCAGCCAATACAGGGGTATGGGCTATGGCTACACCTTC. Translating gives CASSQYRGMGYGYTF.

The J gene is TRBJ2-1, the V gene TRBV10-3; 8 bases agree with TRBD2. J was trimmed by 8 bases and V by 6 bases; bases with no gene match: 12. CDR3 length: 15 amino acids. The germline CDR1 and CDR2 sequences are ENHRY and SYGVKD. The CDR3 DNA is TGTGCCATCAGAAAGGACCCCGGGGGGGTCCATGAGCAGTTCTTC. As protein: CAIRKDPGGVHEQFF.

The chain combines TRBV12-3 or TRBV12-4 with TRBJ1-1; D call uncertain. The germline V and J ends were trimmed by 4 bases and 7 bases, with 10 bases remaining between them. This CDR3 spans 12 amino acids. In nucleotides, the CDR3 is TGTGCCAGCAGTTGGGGAGCGTATGAAGCTTTCTTT. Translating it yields CASSWGAYEAFF.

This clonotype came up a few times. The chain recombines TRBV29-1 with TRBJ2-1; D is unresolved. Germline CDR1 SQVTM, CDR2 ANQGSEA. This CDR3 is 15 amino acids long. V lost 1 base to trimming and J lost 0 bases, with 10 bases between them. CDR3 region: CSVEVLLSSYNEQFF. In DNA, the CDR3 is TGCAGCGTTGAAGTACTCCTTAGCTCCTACAATGAGCAGTTCTTC.

CDR3: CASSVTGQTQYF. The CDR3 nucleotides are TGTGCCAGCAGTGTGACAGGGCAGACCCAGTACTTC. The V gene is TRBV27, the J gene TRBJ2-5; 7 nucleotides match TRBD1. V gave up 5 bases and J gave up 6 bases; unmatched junction bases: 3. The CDR3 consists of 12 residues. Per the germline V gene, CDR1 is MNHEY and CDR2 is SMNVEV (reference sequence).

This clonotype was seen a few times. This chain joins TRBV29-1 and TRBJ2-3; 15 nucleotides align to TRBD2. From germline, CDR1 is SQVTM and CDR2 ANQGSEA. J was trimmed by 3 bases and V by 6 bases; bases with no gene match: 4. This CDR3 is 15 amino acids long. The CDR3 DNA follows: TGCAGCGTAGCCGGGACTAGCGGGGGGACAGATACGCAGTATTTT. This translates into CSVAGTSGGTDTQYF.

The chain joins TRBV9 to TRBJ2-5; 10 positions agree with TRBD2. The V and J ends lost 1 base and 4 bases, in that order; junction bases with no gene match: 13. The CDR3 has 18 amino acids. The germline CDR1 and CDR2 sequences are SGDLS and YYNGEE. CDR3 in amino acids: CASSVWPSGGRGGETQYF. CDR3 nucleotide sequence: TGTGCCAGCAGCGTATGGCCTAGCGGGGGCCGGGGAGGAGAGACCCAGTACTTC.